The 21 T cell receptor beta chains in this list originate from one sample, sequenced in a study of blood T cell repertoires in COVID-19. The protocol was immunoSEQ multiplex PCR, while the TCRdb copy is restricted to in-frame clones and leaves out a portion. The sample records 35,000 to 40,000 clones, roughly 87% being singletons. The source material was peripheral blood. All receptors come from a man aged 55 to 70 with COVID-19, enrolled during active disease.

The chain joins TRBV19 to TRBJ1-5, with 9 bases that match TRBD1. Germline trimming cut 10 bases from V and 3 bases from J; bases unmatched to any gene: 4. The CDR3 is made up of 13 amino acids. Germline V gene lookup returns CDR1 LNHDA and CDR2 SQIVND (reference sequence). CDR3 region: CATRDRDNQPQHF. Written as DNA, the CDR3 is TGTGCCACCCGGGACAGGGACAATCAGCCCCAGCATTTT. The full variable domain, its missing parts supplied by reference TRBV19 and TRBJ1-5, is DGGITQSPKYLFRKEGQNVTLSCEQNLNHDAMYWYRQDPGQGLRLIYYSQIVNDFQKGDIAEGYSVSREKKESFPLTVTSAQKNPTAFYLCATRDRDNQPQHFGDGTRLSIL.

The genes are TRBV7-9 and TRBJ1-4; no definite D call. The germline V gene has CDR1 SEHNR and CDR2 FQNEAQ (reference sequence). V was cut by 5 bases and J by 6 bases, with 16 bases left in between. The CDR3 runs to 15 residues. The CDR3 sequence is CASSPSSSSDEKLFF. The CDR3, as DNA: TGTGCCAGCAGCCCGTCTTCGAGTTCGGATGAAAAACTGTTTTTT.

This chain uses TRBV7-8 with TRBJ2-3; 9 nucleotides line up with TRBD2. CDR1 and CDR2 from the germline V gene are SGHVS and FQNEAQ. CDR3 length: 15 residues. The V gene end was trimmed by 1 base and the J gene end by 4 bases; junction bases not matched to a gene: 3. CDR3 nucleotide sequence: TGTGCCAGCAGCTTAGTTCGCGGGAGGGCAGATACGCAGTATTTT. Residues: CASSLVRGRADTQYF. Variable domain in full (rest from reference TRBV7-8 and TRBJ2-3): GAGVSQSPRYKVAKRGQDVALRCDPISGHVSLFWYQQALGQGPEFLTYFQNEAQLDKSGLPSDRFFAERPEGSVSTLKIQRTQQEDSAVYLCASSLVRGRADTQYFGPGTRLTVL.

This chain joins TRBV25-1 and TRBJ1-2; 12 bases fit TRBD1. With 1 base clipped from V and 4 bases from J, the junction kept 7 bases outside the gene matches. The germline gives CDR1 MGHDK, CDR2 SYGVNS. The CDR3 covers 17 residues. The CDR3 DNA sequence: TGTGCCAGCAGTGAATCCACGGGACAGGGGGCAGGCTATGGCTACACCTTC. Its translation: CASSESTGQGAGYGYTF.

V gene TRBV18 combines with J gene TRBJ2-1; 12 positions agree with TRBD2. The CDR3 has 15 amino acids. Germline loops: CDR1 KGHSH, CDR2 LQKENI. J was trimmed by 6 bases and V by 3 bases; bases with no gene match: 3. The CDR3 coding sequence is TGTGCCAGCTCACCTAGGACTAGCGGGACCAATGAGCAGTTCTTC. Translated, it gives CASSPRTSGTNEQFF.

V is TRBV28 and J is TRBJ2-7; 7 bases align to TRBD2. The CDR3 spans 16 residues. Germline V CDR1 and CDR2: MDHEN, SYDVKM. V shed 6 bases, J shed 2 bases, and the junction held 13 bases outside the gene matches. The CDR3 coding sequence is TGTGCCAGCAGAGCGACCTTTGACGCGGGGGCCTACGAGCAGTACTTC. This codes for CASRATFDAGAYEQYF. Variable domain in full (rest from reference TRBV28 and TRBJ2-7): DVKVTQSSRYLVKRTGEKVFLECVQDMDHENMFWYRQDPGLGLRLIYFSYDVKMKEKGDIPEGYSVSREKKERFSLILESASTNQTSMYLCASRATFDAGAYEQYFGPGTRLTVT.

V gene TRBV19 combines with J gene TRBJ1-3; D perhaps matches TRBD1 (5 bases). V gave up 5 bases and J gave up 4 bases, with 9 bases separating them. CDR3 length: 13 amino acids. Germline CDR1 LNHDA, CDR2 SQIVND (reference sequence). DNA of the CDR3: TGTGCCAGTAGTCGGGGGTCCGGAAACACCATATATTTT. The encoded protein is CASSRGSGNTIYF.

The gene calls are TRBV6-5 and TRBJ1-2; the D gene is possibly TRBD1 (5 bases). Germline V CDR1 and CDR2: MNHEY, SVGAGI. V was trimmed by 6 bases and J by 3 bases, leaving 14 bases between them. This CDR3 has 14 residues. The CDR3 sequence: CASRRAGGDYGYTF. Here the CDR3 DNA reads TGTGCCAGCAGAAGGGCCGGGGGGGACTATGGCTACACCTTC.

DNA for the CDR3: TGTGCCATCAGTGCGGCAGGGTCCTACGAGCAGTACTTC. It encodes CAISAAGSYEQYF. V usage is TRBV10-3 and J usage is TRBJ2-7; D perhaps matches TRBD1 (5 bases). V lost 4 bases, J lost 1 base, and 8 bases lay in between. Germline CDR1 and CDR2: ENHRY and SYGVKD. CDR3 size: 13 residues.

This sequence joins TRBV15 and TRBJ2-5; a weak D match, TRBD1 (5 bases). V gave up 0 bases and J gave up 1 base, with 15 bases separating them. This CDR3 has 17 amino acids. Per germline, CDR1 LNHNV and CDR2 YYDKDF (reference sequence). CDR3 coding DNA: TGTGCCACCAGCAGAGATTTAGGGGCGGAACTCCAAGAGACCCAGTACTTC. Amino acid sequence: CATSRDLGAELQETQYF.

J is TRBJ2-7 and V is TRBV4-1; weak D call: TRBD2 (6 bases). The CDR3 covers 14 residues. In germline, CDR1 is MGHRA, CDR2 YSYEKL. V dropped 2 bases and J dropped 4 bases, with 12 bases sitting between them. DNA of the CDR3: TGCGCCAGCAGCCAACCGGGAGCAGGGTACGAGCAGTACTTC. Its protein product is CASSQPGAGYEQYF.

The gene calls are TRBV28 and TRBJ2-3, with D unresolved. V was trimmed by 6 bases and J by 2 bases, leaving 3 bases between them. CDR3 size: 11 residues. Germline lookup yields CDR1 MDHEN and CDR2 SYDVKM. The CDR3 region is CASSHTDTQYF. The DNA for the CDR3 is TGTGCCAGCAGCCACACAGATACGCAGTATTTT.

The V call is TRBV24-1, the J call TRBJ2-2; no firm D call. CDR1 and CDR2 from the germline V gene are KGHDR and SFDVKD. V dropped 10 bases and J dropped 1 base, with 9 bases sitting between them. The CDR3 extends over 13 amino acids. The CDR3 reads CATEMLNTGELFF. The DNA for the CDR3 is TGTGCCACTGAGATGCTGAACACCGGGGAGCTGTTTTTT.

This clone has just one count. The V and J genes are TRBV30 and TRBJ1-2, with D uncertain. The germline gives CDR1 GTSNPN, CDR2 SVGIG (reference sequence). CDR3 length: 12 amino acids. V lost 0 bases, J lost 7 bases, and 9 bases lay in between. For the CDR3, the DNA is TGTGCCTGGAGTGTGACGGGTTCTGGCTACACCTTC. The encoded protein is CAWSVTGSGYTF. The complete variable domain, with remaining parts taken from reference TRBV30 and TRBJ1-2, reads SQTIHQWPATLVQPVGSPLSLECTVEGTSNPNLYWYRQAAGRGLQLLFYSVGIGQISSEVPQNLSASRPQDRQFILSSKKLLLSDSGFYLCAWSVTGSGYTFGSGTRLTVV.

The rearrangement links TRBV19 to TRBJ1-5, with 7 positions matching TRBD1. This CDR3 has 14 amino acids. J gave up 6 bases and V 5 bases, and 7 bases lay outside the gene matches. Germline lookup yields CDR1 LNHDA and CDR2 SQIVND (reference sequence). CDR3: CASSPTGVGQPQHF. CDR3 coding DNA: TGTGCCAGTAGTCCAACAGGGGTAGGTCAGCCCCAGCATTTT.

V and J are TRBV9 and TRBJ2-3; 7 nucleotides align to TRBD2. Losses at the gene ends were 4 bases for V and 6 bases for J; bases not matched to a gene: 8. CDR3 size: 14 residues. Looked up from germline, CDR1 is SGDLS and CDR2 is YYNGEE. In nucleotides, the CDR3 is TGTGCCAGCAGCCCCTCGGGAGCGGGGGATACGCAGTATTTT. It codes for CASSPSGAGDTQYF.

The chain employs TRBV9 and TRBJ1-1; 8 positions match TRBD1. V gave up 3 bases and J gave up 5 bases; unmatched junction bases: 6. Germline V CDR1 and CDR2: SGDLS, YYNGEE. The CDR3 spans 14 residues. CDR3 nucleotide sequence: TGTGCCAGCAGCGATGGGACAGGTGAAACTGAAGCTTTCTTT. Its protein is CASSDGTGETEAFF. Based on the CDR3 plus reference TRBV9 and TRBJ1-1, the full variable domain is DSGVTQTPKHLITATGQRVTLRCSPRSGDLSVYWYQQSLDQGLQFLIQYYNGEERAKGNILERFSAQQFPDLHSELNLSSLELGDSALYFCASSDGTGETEAFFGQGTRLTVV.

The chain couples TRBV30 to TRBJ2-1, with a tentative D call TRBD1 (6 bases). The CDR3 has 13 amino acids. Germline lookup yields CDR1 GTSNPN and CDR2 SVGIG (reference sequence). V gave up 0 bases and J gave up 5 bases, with 8 bases separating them. The CDR3 loop is CAWSVSGDNEQFF. CDR3 nucleotide sequence: TGTGCCTGGAGTGTATCAGGGGACAATGAGCAGTTCTTC. The full variable domain, its missing parts supplied by reference TRBV30 and TRBJ2-1, is SQTIHQWPATLVQPVGSPLSLECTVEGTSNPNLYWYRQAAGRGLQLLFYSVGIGQISSEVPQNLSASRPQDRQFILSSKKLLLSDSGFYLCAWSVSGDNEQFFGPGTRLTVL.

The chain couples TRBV30 to TRBJ1-1; no reliable D call. V was shortened by 2 bases and J by 8 bases, with 6 bases between the two germline ends. Germline CDR1 is GTSNPN and CDR2 is SVGIG (reference sequence). CDR3 length equals 10 residues. CDR3 in amino acids: CAWSSLEAFF. In DNA form, the CDR3 reads TGTGCCTGGAGTAGCCTCGAAGCTTTCTTT.

This chain connects TRBV4-2 to TRBJ1-2; the D gene is possibly TRBD1 (6 bases). The germline V gene has CDR1 LGHNA and CDR2 YNFKEQ. V lost 4 bases and J 4 bases, leaving 19 bases between the germline ends. The CDR3 is made up of 16 amino acids. In DNA form, the CDR3 reads TGTGCCAGCAGCCCTGAGGAAGGGGGGGCCGCCTATGGCTACACCTTC. Translating gives CASSPEEGGAAYGYTF.

The table lists this clone with a count of one. V usage is TRBV4-3 and J usage is TRBJ2-1; 14 bases align to TRBD2. The CDR3 totals 17 residues. V dropped 4 bases and J dropped 0; count of bases not matched to a gene: 2. Germline values: CDR1 LGHNA, CDR2 YSLEER. The CDR3 nucleotides are TGCGCCAGCAGCCTCGGGACTAGCGGGAGCTCCTACAATGAGCAGTTCTTC. Protein sequence: CASSLGTSGSSYNEQFF.